This T cell receptor beta chain was captured in a study of technical replicates of blood from several donors. Per germline, CDR1 LNHDA and CDR2 SQIVND (reference sequence). V shed 6 bases and J shed 6 bases, with 14 bases lying between them. This CDR3 spans 13 amino acids. Some clones are missing from TCRdb's copy, which holds only in-frame ones; the method was immunoSEQ multiplex PCR. The table records approximately 94,000 clones, about 96% of them present only once. The receptor was isolated from a human donor in good health. The chain uses TRBV19 and TRBJ1-1; the D gene is possibly TRBD1 (5 bases). The sequenced sample consisted of T cells isolated from PBMCs. CDR3 protein: CASSPGWGAEAFF. DNA of the CDR3: TGTGCCAGTAGCCCAGGATGGGGCGCTGAAGCTTTCTTT.